Below, one TCR beta chain is given with its context. These data belong to a study of T cell changes during pregnancy in multiple sclerosis. V was pared by 5 bases and J by 3 bases, with 7 bases of the junction left unmatched. This CDR3 contains 15 residues. The germline CDR1 and CDR2 sequences are LNHNV and YYDKDF (reference sequence). Clones were sequenced by immunoSEQ multiplex PCR, and TCRdb holds only the in-frame ones, with some missing. There are about 70,000 clones in the sample; 94% occur only once, and 0.5% to 0.65% lies in the top ten. The sequencing here drew on peripheral blood, taken in the third trimester of pregnancy. V and J are TRBV15 and TRBJ2-3; 8 positions agree with TRBD1. The TCR comes from a female donor with multiple sclerosis, enrolled in a pregnancy study. The CDR3 spells CATSGGQGTTDTQYF. The DNA for the CDR3 is TGTGCCACCAGCGGCGGACAGGGTACAACAGATACGCAGTATTTT.